The 4 T cell receptor beta chains below come from one sample, sequenced in a study of T cell responses to AZD1222 COVID-19 vaccine. Here immunoSEQ multiplex PCR was the method, and the copy in TCRdb shows in-frame clones only, minus some. The sample records about 160,000 clones, 89% being singletons. The sequences come from peripheral blood, collected on day 0 of AZD1222 vaccination. These receptors were collected from an adult in good health.

The chain carries TRBV7-7 and TRBJ1-2; 9 bases align to TRBD1. The CDR3 is made up of 15 amino acids. V lost 2 bases and J lost 4; bases outside the gene matches: 5. Germline CDR1 and CDR2: SSHAT and FNYEAQ (reference sequence). The CDR3 region is CASSLKTGGCYGYTF. CDR3 nucleotide sequence: TGTGCCAGCAGCTTAAAAACAGGGGGCTGCTATGGCTACACCTTC.

The chain joins TRBV6-1 to TRBJ2-7; tentatively, D is TRBD2 (5 bases). Trimming stripped 3 bases from V and 5 bases from J, with 14 bases between. Germline values: CDR1 MNHNS, CDR2 SASEGT. CDR3 length: 14 residues. The CDR3 bases are TGTGCCAGCAGTGATGAGGGTCTAAGTAACGAGCAGTACTTC. As protein: CASSDEGLSNEQYF.

This rearrangement joins TRBV12-3 or TRBV12-4 to TRBJ1-2; TRBD1 matches 7 bases. The CDR3 contains 12 residues. Germline trimming cut 3 bases from V and 8 bases from J; bases unmatched to any gene: 3. For the CDR3, the DNA is TGTGCCAGCAGTTTGACAGGGAAAGGCTACACCTTC. Amino acids: CASSLTGKGYTF.

The chain carries TRBV5-6 and TRBJ1-5; no reliable D call. The CDR3 contains 14 residues. Trimming removed 0 bases at V and 5 bases at J, with 9 bases between. Germline lookup yields CDR1 SGHDT and CDR2 YYEEEE. Here the CDR3 reads CASSLAGDHQPQHF. CDR3 DNA: TGTGCCAGCAGCTTGGCGGGAGATCATCAGCCCCAGCATTTT.